The sequence of this T cell receptor (beta chain) was determined in a study of T-cell memory formation after mild COVID-19. This clonotype came up a few times. The antigen is unknown. V lost 1 base and J lost 0, with 9 bases in between. The CDR3 runs to 15 residues. Germline V gene data show CDR1 as MGHRA and CDR2 as YSYEKL. Study-wide results and caveats: Later expanders leaned CD4+, whereas day 15 to 85 contracting clones were balanced CD4/CD8. Largely, contracting CD4+ clones fell within CM and EM, and contracting CD8+ clones within EMRA.

Libraries for TCRalpha and TCRbeta carried sample barcodes and unique molecular identifiers via 5'RACE. TCRdb re-analysed the 5' RACE reads in MiXCR, keeping a single row per CDR3 protein. The table has around 82,000 distinct CDR3 sequences, roughly 13% seen once. This chain connects TRBV4-1 to TRBJ1-1; no clear D gene. The clonotype originates from a man aged 18 to 30 who had mild COVID-19 (a few samples of this study predate the infection). Cell type and time point are not known. What was sequenced was PBMCs or a T cell subset sorted from them (not recorded which). Here the CDR3 reads CASSQVSSMNTEAFF. CDR3 sequence (DNA): TGCGCCAGCAGCCAAGTATCCAGTATGAACACTGAAGCTTTCTTT.